Shown below are 30 T cell receptor beta chains from a single sample sequenced in a study of cytomegalovirus exposure and HLA in healthy donors. The PCR employed 60 Vbeta primers together with 13 Jbeta primers. Assay: immunoSEQ multiplex PCR; the TCRdb copy retains only in-frame clones and omits some. The sample has 150,000 to 200,000 clones; 75% to 90% are singletons. The sequencing input was PBMCs. The receptors come from a man aged 45 to 65 in good health and CMV-seropositive.

In its sample, this clone was seen once. This chain connects TRBV9 to TRBJ2-3; D unresolved. Trimming pared 0 bases from V and 4 bases from J, leaving 6 bases between. This CDR3 comprises 13 residues. Per the germline V gene, CDR1 is SGDLS and CDR2 is YYNGEE. The CDR3 loop is CASSVGGPDTQYF. The CDR3, as DNA: TGTGCCAGCAGCGTAGGAGGTCCAGATACGCAGTATTTT.

The rearrangement joins TRBV4-1 to TRBJ2-7; 9 bases line up with TRBD1. CDR1 is MGHRA and CDR2 is YSYEKL in the germline V gene. J lost 4 bases, V lost 1 base, and 8 bases had no gene match. This CDR3 has 16 amino acids. The CDR3 protein is CASSQGGQGSTYEQYF. The CDR3 DNA follows: TGCGCCAGCAGCCAAGGGGGACAGGGAAGTACGTACGAGCAGTACTTC.

The gene calls are TRBV5-4 and TRBJ2-3, with a tentative D call TRBD2 (6 bases). Germline loops: CDR1 SGHNT, CDR2 YYREEE (reference sequence). The CDR3 contains 13 residues. The V gene lost 7 bases and the J gene lost 1 base, with 10 bases spanning the gap. The CDR3 loop is CASYPGGTDTQYF. The CDR3 bases are TGTGCCAGCTACCCGGGGGGCACAGATACGCAGTATTTT. The full variable domain, its missing parts supplied by reference TRBV5-4 and TRBJ2-3, is ETGVTQSPTHLIKTRGQQVTLRCSSQSGHNTVSWYQQALGQGPQFIFQYYREEENGRGNFPPRFSGLQFPNYSSELNVNALELDDSALYLCASYPGGTDTQYFGPGTRLTVL.

The chain carries TRBV5-4 and TRBJ2-3, with 9 positions matching TRBD2. This CDR3 is 15 amino acids long. Germline V gene sequence: CDR1 SGHNT, CDR2 YYREEE (reference sequence). Trimming cost V 0 bases and J 6 bases; bases outside gene matches: 5. As DNA, the CDR3 is TGTGCCAGCAGCTTGGGTAGCGGGAGATCCGATACGCAGTATTTT. It is translated as CASSLGSGRSDTQYF.

This sequence joins TRBV27 and TRBJ1-1; 7 bases are a match to TRBD1. Trimming took 5 bases from V and 7 from J; bases not matched to a gene: 4. CDR3 length: 12 amino acids. CDR1 and CDR2 from the germline V gene are MNHEY and SMNVEV (reference sequence). CDR3 sequence (DNA): TGTGCCAGCAGTCCTCGACAGGGTGAAGCTTTCTTT. This sequence encodes CASSPRQGEAFF.

The gene calls are TRBV9 and TRBJ2-1; TRBD2 matches at 15 bases. V lost 0 bases and J lost 3; bases outside the gene matches: 4. Germline CDR1 reads SGDLS; CDR2 reads YYNGEE. The CDR3 has 18 residues. This CDR3 reads CASSVATGLAGGYNEQFF. The CDR3 nucleotides read TGTGCCAGCAGCGTAGCTACGGGACTAGCGGGAGGCTACAATGAGCAGTTCTTC.

V is TRBV5-6 and J is TRBJ2-5; D might be TRBD2 (6 bases). The germline CDR1 and CDR2 sequences are SGHDT and YYEEEE. Trimming removed 4 bases at V and 2 bases at J, with 9 bases between. There are 13 residues in the CDR3. The CDR3: CASSTGSQETQYF. The DNA of the CDR3 is TGTGCCAGCAGCACCGGGAGTCAAGAGACCCAGTACTTC. Full variable domain (remainder filled in from reference TRBV5-6 and TRBJ2-5): DAGVTQSPTHLIKTRGQQVTLRCSPKSGHDTVSWYQQALGQGPQFIFQYYEEEERQRGNFPDRFSGHQFPNYSSELNVNALLLGDSALYLCASSTGSQETQYFGPGTRLLVL.

The chain recombines TRBV6-1 with TRBJ2-1; D is possibly TRBD2 (7 bases). Germline V lookup: CDR1 MNHNS, CDR2 SASEGT. Trimming left V 1 base short and J 6 bases short, with 10 bases between. The length of the CDR3 is 14 residues. CDR3 coding DNA: TGTGCCAGCAGTGAAGTGGGGGGGGCCAATGAGCAGTTCTTC. Its protein is CASSEVGGANEQFF.

This chain links TRBV27 with TRBJ1-2; TRBD1 matches at 8 bases. The trim removed 6 bases at V and 7 bases at J, leaving 7 bases unmatched. CDR1 and CDR2 (germline): MNHEY, SMNVEV (reference sequence). The CDR3 loop spans 13 amino acids. The CDR3 spells CASSLQGAGGYTF. The CDR3 nucleotides are TGTGCCAGCAGCTTGCAGGGGGCTGGTGGCTACACCTTC.

This clone was detected a few times. This rearrangement joins TRBV4-2 to TRBJ1-6; TRBD1 might be the D (5 bases). In germline, CDR1 is LGHNA, CDR2 YNFKEQ. This CDR3 is built from 15 residues. Trimming left V 4 bases short and J 4 bases short, with 11 bases between. CDR3 DNA: TGTGCCAGCAGCCCGGACGGGGGTTATAATTCACCCCTCCACTTT. It yields the protein CASSPDGGYNSPLHF.

This rearrangement joins TRBV5-4 to TRBJ2-7; 9 positions agree with TRBD1. Germline CDR1 and CDR2: SGHNT and YYREEE (reference sequence). The V and J ends lost 3 bases and 4 bases, in that order; junction bases with no gene match: 5. This CDR3 is built from 14 residues. The CDR3 region is CASSWGQGTYEQYF. The CDR3 DNA is TGTGCCAGCAGCTGGGGACAGGGAACTTACGAGCAGTACTTC.

In its sample, this clone was seen once. The rearrangement uses TRBV27 and TRBJ2-3; weak D call: TRBD2 (6 bases). Per germline, CDR1 MNHEY and CDR2 SMNVEV (reference sequence). V lost 8 bases to trimming and J lost 10 bases, with 13 bases between them. This CDR3 contains 11 residues. The CDR3 DNA reads TGTGCCAGCGGGCGCGGGGAGCCGCAGTATTTT. It encodes CASGRGEPQYF.

CDR3 in amino acids: CASSQGQLLAKNIQYF. CDR3 nucleotides: TGCGCCAGCAGCCAGGGACAGTTACTAGCCAAAAACATTCAGTACTTC. The rearrangement joins TRBV4-1 to TRBJ2-4; 7 bases match TRBD1. V shed 3 bases, J shed 0 bases, and the junction held 5 bases outside the gene matches. The CDR3 sequence is 16 residues long. Germline CDR1 reads MGHRA; CDR2 reads YSYEKL.

Notes on this clone: Other DNA sequences from this sample encode an identical CDR3 as well. The chain uses TRBV5-5 and TRBJ2-7; 11 bases are shared with TRBD1. Trimming at V came to 0 bases and at J to 3 bases, leaving 2 bases not matched to a gene. The CDR3 is 15 amino acids. The V gene's germline CDR1 is SGHKS and CDR2 YYEKEE (reference sequence). The DNA for the CDR3 is TGTGCCAGCAGCTTGGGGGACAGGGGGGTCTACGAGCAGTACTTC. It codes for CASSLGDRGVYEQYF.

Only one count was recorded for this clone. The chain has TRBV4-1 and TRBJ2-7; a possible D gene is TRBD1 (6 bases). Per the germline V gene, CDR1 is MGHRA and CDR2 is YSYEKL. Trimming removed 4 bases from V and 4 bases from J, with 11 bases in between. CDR3 length equals 13 residues. The CDR3 coding sequence is TGCGCCAGCAGCCCGGGACAACATTACGAGCAGTACTTC. As protein: CASSPGQHYEQYF.

This chain joins TRBV11-1 and TRBJ2-2; 8 bases are a match to TRBD1. CDR1 SGHAT and CDR2 FQDESV come from the germline V gene (reference sequence). With V trimmed by 1 base and J by 5 bases, 3 bases remained unmatched. The CDR3 contains 15 residues. The CDR3 DNA reads TGTGCCAGCAGCTTAGGACAGGGGTGGACCGGGGAGCTGTTTTTT. This translates into CASSLGQGWTGELFF.

The V and J genes are TRBV30 and TRBJ1-2, with D tentatively TRBD1 (5 bases). CDR1 GTSNPN and CDR2 SVGIG come from the germline V gene (reference sequence). This CDR3 region has 15 residues. Deletions cut 3 bases from V and 2 bases from J, with 16 bases between. CDR3 amino acids: CAWRSPGNWNYGYTF. The CDR3 DNA sequence: TGTGCCTGGAGATCCCCAGGGAATTGGAACTATGGCTACACCTTC.

The chain combines TRBV5-1 with TRBJ2-2; no firm D call. Germline assignment: CDR1 SGHRS and CDR2 YFSETQ. Trimming stripped 0 bases from V and 3 bases from J, with 3 bases between. The CDR3 length is 13 residues. CDR3 bases: TGCGCCAGCAGCTTGGCGGACACCGGGGAGCTGTTTTTT. Translating it yields CASSLADTGELFF.

This clone was detected only once. The gene calls are TRBV19 and TRBJ1-2; no clear D. V lost 5 bases and J lost 4, with 20 bases in between. Per the germline V gene, CDR1 is LNHDA and CDR2 is SQIVND (reference sequence). CDR3 size: 16 residues. CDR3 coding DNA: TGTGCCAGTAGTGATAGCTCCGGGTTCCCCACCTATGGCTACACCTTC. The encoded protein is CASSDSSGFPTYGYTF.

V is TRBV11-2 and J is TRBJ1-4; 7 bases are a match to TRBD1. V shed 7 bases and J 5 bases; nucleotides not matched to a gene: 4. Germline V gives CDR1 SGHAT, CDR2 FQNNGV. This CDR3 is 13 amino acids long. CDR3 nucleotides: TGTGCCAGCAACAGGGGTGTGAATGAAAAACTGTTTTTT. Translation gives CASNRGVNEKLFF.

This clone was observed a few times. This chain links TRBV7-3 with TRBJ1-2, with 8 nucleotides matching TRBD1. The CDR3 has 16 amino acids. The J segment lost 9 bases and the V segment lost 0 bases, leaving 12 bases of the junction unmatched. Germline V CDR1 and CDR2: SGHTA, FQGTGA. DNA of the CDR3: TGTGCCAGCAGCTTAACGGGGACGGACAGGGCAGGGAGCTACACCTTC. This codes for CASSLTGTDRAGSYTF.

The rearrangement uses TRBV6-1 and TRBJ2-5, with a weak D call TRBD2 (5 bases). Trimming cost V 6 bases and J 5 bases, with 10 bases left between them. CDR1 is MNHNS and CDR2 is SASEGT in the germline V gene. CDR3 length: 12 residues. The CDR3 loop reads CASSTSSETQYF. CDR3 coding DNA: TGTGCCAGCAGCACTAGTTCGGAGACCCAGTACTTC.

CDR3 DNA sequence: TGCAGCGTTACGGGGAACTATGGCTACACCTTC. Translating gives CSVTGNYGYTF. The chain uses TRBV29-1 and TRBJ1-2; D remains unclear. With 5 bases removed from V and 2 bases from J, the gap between germline ends came to 6 bases. The germline gives CDR1 SQVTM, CDR2 ANQGSEA. This CDR3 is built from 11 residues.

The chain carries TRBV4-3 and TRBJ2-3, with D possibly TRBD2 on 5 matching bases. V lost 0 bases and J lost 1, with 11 bases in between. The length of the CDR3 is 16 residues. From germline, CDR1 is LGHNA and CDR2 YSLEER. This CDR3 is CASSQDVGLRTDTQYF. The CDR3 DNA follows: TGCGCCAGCAGCCAAGATGTCGGACTCCGCACAGATACGCAGTATTTT.

This sequence joins TRBV7-9 and TRBJ1-1, with D uncertain. The CDR3 spans 12 residues. Between the trimmed V and J ends, which lost 4 bases and 7 bases, there was a span of 10 bases. From germline, CDR1 is SEHNR and CDR2 FQNEAQ (reference sequence). The CDR3 bases are TGTGCCAGCAGCTATGGTGCAGGTGAAGCTTTCTTT. Its translation is CASSYGAGEAFF.

The chain employs TRBV13 and TRBJ2-3, with D tentatively TRBD1 (5 bases). Trimming cost V 3 bases and J 0 bases, with 16 bases left between them. CDR1 is PRHDT and CDR2 is FYEKMQ in the germline V gene (reference sequence). The CDR3 spans 17 residues. Here the CDR3 reads CASSFPSRGSSTDTQYF. CDR3 bases: TGTGCCAGCAGCTTTCCGAGTAGGGGATCTAGCACAGATACGCAGTATTTT.

The chain recombines TRBV5-1 with TRBJ2-1; perhaps TRBD1 as D (5 bases). The length of the CDR3 is 13 residues. The germline gives CDR1 SGHRS, CDR2 YFSETQ. Between the trimmed V and J ends, which lost 5 bases and 8 bases, there was a span of 14 bases. CDR3: CASSNLRVHEQFF. CDR3 DNA sequence: TGCGCCAGCAGTAATCTCAGGGTACATGAGCAGTTCTTC.

Remarks on this clone: Germline and junction disagree at one end, which may indicate a read error. The rearrangement joins TRBV5-1 to TRBJ2-1, with D possibly matching TRBD2 (6 bases). The V gene's germline CDR1 is SGHRS and CDR2 YFSETQ. The CDR3 spans 17 residues. The chain's CDR3 is CASSLGGLVSSYNEQFF. The CDR3, as DNA: TGCGCCAGCAGTTTGGGGGGACTGGTTAGCTCCTACAATGAGCAGTTCTTC. The full variable domain, in which reference TRBV5-1 and TRBJ2-1 provide the parts outside the CDR3, is KAGVTQTPRYLIKTRGQQVTLSCSPISGHRSVSWYQQTPGQGLQFLFEYFSETQRNKGNFPGRFSGRQFSNSRSEMNVSTLELGDSALYLCASSLGGLVSSYNEQFFGPGTRLTVL.

Here the CDR3 DNA reads TGTGCCAGCAGCGTCCGGACAGGGGGACCCTACGAGCAGTACTTC. As protein: CASSVRTGGPYEQYF. This rearrangement joins TRBV9 to TRBJ2-7, with 10 bases lining up with TRBD1. The CDR3 is made up of 15 amino acids. The germline CDR1 and CDR2 sequences are SGDLS and YYNGEE. J gave up 2 bases and V 2 bases, and 4 bases lay outside the gene matches.

The V and J genes are TRBV30 and TRBJ1-4, with a possible D match to TRBD1 (5 bases). The germline gives CDR1 GTSNPN, CDR2 SVGIG (reference sequence). The CDR3 runs to 14 residues. V dropped 0 bases and J dropped 6 bases, with 11 bases sitting between them. CDR3 DNA sequence: TGTGCCTGGAGTGTGATGGAAGGGGATGAAAAACTGTTTTTT. It translates to CAWSVMEGDEKLFF.